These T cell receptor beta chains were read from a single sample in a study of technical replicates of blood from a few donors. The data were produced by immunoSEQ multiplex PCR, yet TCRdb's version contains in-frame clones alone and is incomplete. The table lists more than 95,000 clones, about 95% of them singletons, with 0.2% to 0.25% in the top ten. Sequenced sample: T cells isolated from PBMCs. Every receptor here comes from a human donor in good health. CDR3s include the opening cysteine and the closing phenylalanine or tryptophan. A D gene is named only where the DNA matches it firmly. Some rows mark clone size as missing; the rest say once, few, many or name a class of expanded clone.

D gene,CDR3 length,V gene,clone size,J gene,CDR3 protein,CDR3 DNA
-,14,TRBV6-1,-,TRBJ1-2,CASSETGGNGGYTF,TGTGCCAGCAGTGAAACGGGGGGAAACGGGGGCTACACCTTC
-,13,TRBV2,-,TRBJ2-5,CASSYILEETQYF,TGTGCCAGCAGTTATATCTTGGAGGAGACCCAGTACTTC
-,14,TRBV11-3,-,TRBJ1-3,CASSLAPAENTIYF,TGTGCCAGCAGCTTAGCCCCCGCAGAAAACACCATATATTTT
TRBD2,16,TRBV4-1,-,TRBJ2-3,CASSPLAGARADTQYF,TGCGCCAGCAGCCCCCTAGCGGGGGCGCGTGCAGATACGCAGTATTTT
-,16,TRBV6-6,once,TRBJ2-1,CASSYSGTGPYNEQFF,TGTGCCAGCAGTTACTCGGGTACAGGTCCCTACAATGAGCAGTTCTTC
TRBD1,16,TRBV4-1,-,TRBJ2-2,CASSLIGQGHTGELFF,TGCGCCAGCAGCCTGATCGGACAGGGGCACACCGGGGAGCTGTTTTTT
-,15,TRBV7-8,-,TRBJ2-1,CASSLTRGPHNEQFF,TGTGCCAGCAGCTTAACGCGGGGACCCCACAATGAGCAGTTCTTC
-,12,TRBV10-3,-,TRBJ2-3,CAINSGEDTQYF,TGTGCCATCAACTCCGGTGAAGATACGCAGTATTTT
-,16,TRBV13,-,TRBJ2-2,CASSLRLASGTGELFF,TGTGCCAGCAGCTTACGGTTGGCTTCGGGCACCGGGGAGCTGTTTTTT
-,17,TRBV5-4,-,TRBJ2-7,CASSLWGQAAHTYEQYF,TGTGCCAGCAGCTTGTGGGGCCAGGCCGCCCACACCTACGAGCAGTACTTC
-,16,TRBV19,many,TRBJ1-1,CASSLILGVRSSEAFF,TGTGCCAGTAGTCTTATACTAGGTGTAAGATCCTCTGAAGCTTTCTTT
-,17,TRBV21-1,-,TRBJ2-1,CASSKCHRGRLENEQFF,TGTGCCAGCAGCAAATGCCACAGGGGGCGCCTTGAGAATGAGCAGTTCTTC
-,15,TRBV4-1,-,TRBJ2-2,CASSPEIAGTGELFF,TGCGCCAGCAGCCCCGAAATAGCAGGGACCGGGGAGCTGTTTTTT
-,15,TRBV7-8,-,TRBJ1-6,CASLPQTDYNSPLHF,TGTGCCAGCCTACCCCAGACTGACTATAATTCACCCCTCCACTTT
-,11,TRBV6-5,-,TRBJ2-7,CASVNSYEQYF,TGTGCCAGCGTTAATAGCTACGAGCAGTACTTC
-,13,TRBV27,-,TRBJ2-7,CASSLVRFDEQYF,TGTGCCAGCAGTTTAGTTCGGTTCGACGAGCAGTACTTC
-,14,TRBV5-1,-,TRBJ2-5,CASSLGNREETQYF,TGCGCCAGCAGCTTGGGTAACAGAGAAGAGACCCAGTACTTC
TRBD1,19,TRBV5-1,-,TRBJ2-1,CASSASGTGGPGGDRGQFF,TGCGCCAGCAGCGCCTCCGGGACAGGGGGGCCCGGCGGGGACCGGGGGCAGTTCTTC
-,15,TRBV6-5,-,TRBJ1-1,CASSYLATGHTEAFF,TGTGCCAGCAGTTACCTTGCGACGGGTCACACTGAAGCTTTCTTT
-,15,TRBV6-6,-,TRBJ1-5,CASSSQGMRTQPQHF,TGTGCCAGCAGTTCACAGGGTATGAGGACTCAGCCCCAGCATTTT
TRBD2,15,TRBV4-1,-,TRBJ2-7,CASSHPGRTVDEQYF,TGCGCCAGCAGCCACCCCGGGAGGACCGTCGACGAGCAGTACTTC
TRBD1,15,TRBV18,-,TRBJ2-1,CASSLSGQGINEQFF,TGTGCCAGCTCACTCTCGGGACAGGGGATCAATGAGCAGTTCTTC
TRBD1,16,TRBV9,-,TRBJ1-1,CASSSGQGRHITEAFF,TGTGCCAGCAGCTCGGGACAGGGTCGCCATATCACTGAAGCTTTCTTT
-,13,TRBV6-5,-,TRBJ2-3,CASSYSYGVAQYF,TGTGCCAGCAGTTACTCATACGGGGTCGCGCAGTATTTT
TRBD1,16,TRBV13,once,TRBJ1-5,CASSFTGTGGKQPQHF,TGTGCCAGCAGCTTCACCGGGACAGGGGGCAAGCAGCCCCAGCATTTT
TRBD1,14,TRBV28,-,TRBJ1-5,CASSLGQFNQPQHF,TGTGCCAGCAGTTTGGGACAGTTCAATCAGCCCCAGCATTTT
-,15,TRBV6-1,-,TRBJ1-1,CASSEGAEMNTEAFF,TGTGCCAGCAGTGAGGGGGCTGAAATGAACACTGAAGCTTTCTTT
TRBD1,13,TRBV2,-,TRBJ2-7,CASSTGGSYEQYF,TGTGCCTCCTCCACAGGGGGCTCTTACGAGCAGTACTTC
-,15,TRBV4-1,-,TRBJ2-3,CASSVRGRGEDTQYF,TGCGCCAGCAGCGTCAGGGGACGGGGTGAAGATACGCAGTATTTT
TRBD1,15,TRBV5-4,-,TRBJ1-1,CASSLVGQGNTEAFF,TGTGCCAGCAGCTTGGTGGGACAGGGGAACACTGAAGCTTTCTTT
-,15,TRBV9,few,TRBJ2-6,CASSEIFSGANVLTF,TGTGCCAGCAGCGAAATATTCTCTGGGGCCAACGTCCTGACTTTC
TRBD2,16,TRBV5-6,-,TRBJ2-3,CASSLYLAGFTDTQYF,TGTGCCAGCAGCTTGTATCTAGCGGGATTTACAGATACGCAGTATTTT
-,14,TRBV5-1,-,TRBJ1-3,CASSLEQGGNTIYF,TGCGCCAGCAGCTTGGAGCAGGGAGGAAACACCATATATTTT
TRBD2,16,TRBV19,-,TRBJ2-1,CASSHRTSGVQNEQFF,TGTGCCAGTAGTCACAGGACTAGCGGGGTACAGAATGAGCAGTTCTTC
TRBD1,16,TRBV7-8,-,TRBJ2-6,CASSWDRHAGANVLTF,TGTGCCAGCAGCTGGGACAGGCACGCTGGGGCCAACGTCCTGACTTTC
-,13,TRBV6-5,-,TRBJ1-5,CASMAGNNQPQHF,TGTGCCAGCATGGCGGGGAACAATCAGCCCCAGCATTTT
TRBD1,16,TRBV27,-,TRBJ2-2,CASSLRQGLNTGELFF,TGTGCCAGCAGTCTCAGACAGGGCTTGAACACCGGGGAGCTGTTTTTT
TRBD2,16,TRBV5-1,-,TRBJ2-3,CASSRAGTSLTDTQYF,TGCGCCAGCAGCCGGGCCGGGACTAGCCTCACAGATACGCAGTATTTT
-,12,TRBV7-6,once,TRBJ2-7,CASSLAGTEQYF,TGTGCCAGCAGCCTCGCTGGGACAGAGCAGTACTTC
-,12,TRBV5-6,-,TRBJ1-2,CASSLSGYGYTF,TGTGCCAGCAGTCTATCGGGGTATGGCTACACCTTC
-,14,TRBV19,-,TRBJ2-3,CASSISQRADTQYF,TGTGCCAGTAGTATCTCCCAGAGGGCAGATACGCAGTATTTT
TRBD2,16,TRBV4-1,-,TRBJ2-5,CASSPMVLAGQETQYF,TGCGCCAGCAGCCCCATGGTACTAGCGGGCCAAGAGACCCAGTACTTC
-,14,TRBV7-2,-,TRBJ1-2,CASSLGQEYYGYTF,TGTGCCAGCAGCTTAGGACAGGAATACTATGGCTACACCTTC
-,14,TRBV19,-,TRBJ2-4,CASRHKGNGNIQYF,TGTGCCAGTAGACATAAGGGGAACGGAAACATTCAGTACTTC
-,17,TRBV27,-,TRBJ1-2,CASSETSIGGHRYGYTF,TGTGCCAGCAGTGAAACTTCAATCGGCGGCCATAGGTATGGCTACACCTTC
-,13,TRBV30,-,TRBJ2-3,CAWSAGGTDTQYF,TGTGCCTGGAGTGCAGGGGGCACAGATACGCAGTATTTT
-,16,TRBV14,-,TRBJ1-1,CASSPLRGGASSEAFF,TGTGCCAGCAGCCCCCTCCGGGGGGGAGCGTCTTCTGAAGCTTTCTTT
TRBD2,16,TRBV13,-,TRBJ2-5,CASSILAGGRQETQYF,TGTGCCAGCAGCATCTTAGCGGGGGGCCGACAGGAGACCCAGTACTTC
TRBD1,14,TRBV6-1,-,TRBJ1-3,CASSGQGPGNTIYF,TGTGCCAGCAGTGGACAGGGGCCTGGAAACACCATATATTTT
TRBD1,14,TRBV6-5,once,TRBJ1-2,CASSMGQGIYGYTF,TGTGCCAGCAGCATGGGACAGGGGATCTATGGCTACACCTTC
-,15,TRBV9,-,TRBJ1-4,CASSAPGGGVEKLFF,TGTGCCAGCAGCGCCCCGGGGGGGGGAGTCGAAAAACTGTTTTTT
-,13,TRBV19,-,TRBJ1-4,CASSERTNEKLFF,TGTGCCAGTAGTGAGAGGACTAATGAAAAACTGTTTTTT
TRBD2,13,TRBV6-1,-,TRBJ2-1,CASSESPKRGQFF,TGTGCCAGCAGTGAAAGCCCTAAGCGGGGACAGTTCTTC
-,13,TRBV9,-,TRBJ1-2,CASSAPGGSGYTF,TGTGCCAGCAGTGCCCCTGGCGGAAGTGGCTACACCTTC